A single sample is the source of the 6 T cell receptor beta chains below, sequenced in a study of T cell repertoires in cytomegalovirus infection. TCRdb fed the reads into MiXCR, producing one record per CDR3 protein. The sample includes just under 500,000 distinct CDR3 sequences, roughly a third seen only once; the top ten take roughly 17%. No cognate antigen is known for these TCRs. Source: cultured PBMCs, taken from culture after CMV antigen stimulation. The source of these receptors is a human donor in good health (CMV status not recorded). Some clones in this sample may be carry-over from other donors' samples.

The genes are TRBV6-2 or TRBV6-3 and TRBJ2-7, with 8 bases lining up with TRBD2. The CDR3 is 18 residues long. J was trimmed by 3 bases and V by 1 base; bases with no gene match: 14. The V gene's germline CDR1 is MNHEY and CDR2 SVGEGT. The CDR3 DNA is TGTGCCAGCAGTTACTTGCCTAGCGGGTCCCCCGCGGACTACGAGCAGTACTTC. Translated: CASSYLPSGSPADYEQYF.

This clonotype was detected only a few times. The gene calls are TRBV28 and TRBJ1-5; maybe TRBD1 (6 bases). Trimming took 6 bases from V and 4 from J, leaving 10 bases between them. Germline-derived CDR1 and CDR2 are MDHEN and SYDVKM. The length of the CDR3 is 13 residues. CDR3 nucleotides: TGTGCCAGCAGGACAGACAGGAATCAGCCCCAGCATTTT. Its translation: CASRTDRNQPQHF.

CDR3 DNA: TGCGCCAGCAGCCAAGATCGCGGGTCCGATGCAGATACGCAGTATTTT. Amino acids: CASSQDRGSDADTQYF. The chain is built from TRBV4-3 and TRBJ2-3; the D gene is possibly TRBD2 (5 bases). The CDR3 runs 16 residues. Germline V CDR1 and CDR2: LGHNA, YSLEER. V dropped 0 bases and J dropped 4 bases, with 14 bases sitting between them.

The rearrangement uses TRBV20-1 and TRBJ2-3, with 7 bases matching TRBD2. Germline trimming cut 3 bases from V and 5 bases from J; bases unmatched to any gene: 14. The CDR3 consists of 16 residues. The germline V gene encodes CDR1 DFQATT and CDR2 SNEGSKA (reference sequence). CDR3 amino acids: CSARAPAAGHGDTQYF. Here the CDR3 DNA reads TGCAGTGCTAGGGCGCCCGCAGCGGGGCATGGAGATACGCAGTATTTT.

A few counts support this clonotype. V usage is TRBV6-1 and J usage is TRBJ2-7; D uncertain. V was clipped by 6 bases and J by 0 bases, with 12 bases between them. The germline gives CDR1 MNHNS, CDR2 SASEGT. There are 14 residues in the CDR3. The CDR3 DNA is TGTGCCAGCAGCCATAACCTAGACTCCTACGAGCAGTACTTC. Translated: CASSHNLDSYEQYF.

The chain couples TRBV11-2 to TRBJ2-3; D not certain. Germline CDR1 SGHAT, CDR2 FQNNGV. CDR3 length: 15 residues. V was pared by 1 base and J by 0 bases, with 8 bases between. In nucleotides, the CDR3 is TGTGCCAGCAGCTTAGTGCGGCCAAGCACAGATACGCAGTATTTT. This translates into CASSLVRPSTDTQYF.